Below, one T cell receptor beta chain is given with its context. The CDR3 length is 13 residues. The germline V and J ends were trimmed by 8 bases and 6 bases, with 11 bases remaining between them. Germline assignment: CDR1 MNHEY and CDR2 SVGAGI. This sample is drawn from a study of OX40 agonist ivuxolimab in advanced cancers. Study context: Intravenous ivuxolimab was administered to patients every 2 weeks at 0.01 to 10 mg/kg.

Samples were taken at baseline and on day 1 of cycles 4 and 7. The method was immunoSEQ multiplex PCR; TCRdb's version includes in-frame clones alone and lacks a portion of them. The table lists some 80,000 clones, 80% to 90% of them singletons. The chain recombines TRBV6-5 with TRBJ1-6, with D possibly matching TRBD1 (5 bases). This sequence was found in an adult with an advanced solid tumor such as melanoma, head and neck, liver or kidney cancer. Sequences were derived from CD4+ or CD8+ T cells sorted from blood, sampled in a trial of the OX40 agonist ivuxolimab. This CDR3 is CASYPGLNSPLHF. In DNA, the CDR3 is TGTGCCAGCTATCCGGGACTTAATTCACCCCTCCACTTT.